A single sample is the source of the 8 T cell receptor beta chains below, sequenced in a study of cytomegalovirus exposure and HLA in healthy donors. Sequencing used immunoSEQ multiplex PCR; TCRdb keeps in-frame clones, though not all of them. The sample contains 170,000 or so clones, approximately 84% of which appear only once. The sequenced sample consisted of PBMCs. These receptors all stem from a young woman in good health and CMV-seropositive.

The V and J genes are TRBV6-5 and TRBJ1-1; TRBD1 agrees at 7 bases. Germline values: CDR1 MNHEY, CDR2 SVGAGI. Unmatched junction bases numbered 5, after V lost 0 bases and J lost 4 bases. The CDR3 contains 15 residues. CDR3 in DNA: TGTGCCAGCAGTTACTCCTTTGCAGGGGGCACTGAAGCTTTCTTT. Protein product: CASSYSFAGGTEAFF.

The chain carries TRBV6-1 and TRBJ2-3; TRBD2 agrees at 8 bases. The V segment lost 6 bases and the J segment 1 base; nucleotides outside the gene matches: 6. The length of the CDR3 is 15 residues. Germline V gene lookup returns CDR1 MNHNS and CDR2 SASEGT. The CDR3 sequence is CASSMGLGGTDTQYF. The CDR3 DNA follows: TGTGCCAGCAGCATGGGACTAGGGGGCACAGATACGCAGTATTTT.

This rearrangement joins TRBV27 to TRBJ1-2; possibly TRBD1 for D (6 bases). Trimming cost V 4 bases and J 6 bases, with 24 bases left between them. This CDR3 has 17 amino acids. The germline V gene encodes CDR1 MNHEY and CDR2 SMNVEV (reference sequence). As DNA, the CDR3 is TGTGCCAGCAGTTCGCATTCCGGACAGCGACGCACCGATGGCTACACCTTC. Residues: CASSSHSGQRRTDGYTF.

The sample holds one count of this clone. The chain has TRBV5-1 and TRBJ1-1; TRBD1 is a possible D gene (5 bases). This CDR3 region has 14 residues. CDR1 is SGHRS and CDR2 is YFSETQ in the germline V gene. V lost 0 bases to trimming and J lost 5 bases, with 11 bases between them. The chain's CDR3 is CASSLGDWATEAFF. The CDR3 DNA is TGCGCCAGCAGCTTGGGGGACTGGGCGACTGAAGCTTTCTTT.

The chain couples TRBV9 to TRBJ2-7, with 10 bases that match TRBD1. CDR1 and CDR2 from the germline V gene are SGDLS and YYNGEE. Trimming took 2 bases from V and 6 from J; bases not matched to a gene: 8. The CDR3 runs to 15 residues. CDR3 residues: CASSVGQGLVSEQYF. The DNA of the CDR3 is TGTGCCAGCAGCGTGGGACAGGGGTTAGTGTCCGAGCAGTACTTC.

The V gene is TRBV4-3, the J gene TRBJ1-2; 8 bases are a match to TRBD1. V shed 0 bases and J 7 bases; nucleotides not matched to a gene: 7. This CDR3 contains 15 residues. Germline V gives CDR1 LGHNA, CDR2 YSLEER. For the CDR3, the DNA is TGCGCCAGCAGCCAAGACAAGGGGACAGGTATTGGCTACACCTTC. Translated: CASSQDKGTGIGYTF.

The CDR3 loop reads CASSRAMNTIYF. The CDR3 DNA is TGTGCCAGCAGCCGCGCAATGAACACCATATATTTT. The chain carries TRBV9 and TRBJ1-3, with no clear D. CDR3 length: 12 amino acids. Germline CDR1 SGDLS, CDR2 YYNGEE. With 4 bases removed from V and 7 bases from J, the gap between germline ends came to 9 bases. Drawing the rest from reference TRBV9 and TRBJ1-3, the complete variable domain is DSGVTQTPKHLITATGQRVTLRCSPRSGDLSVYWYQQSLDQGLQFLIQYYNGEERAKGNILERFSAQQFPDLHSELNLSSLELGDSALYFCASSRAMNTIYFGEGSWLTVV.

The V gene is TRBV15, the J gene TRBJ1-1; D possibly corresponds to TRBD1 (5 bases). This CDR3 has 15 residues. Germline V gene data show CDR1 as LNHNV and CDR2 as YYDKDF (reference sequence). V lost 4 bases and J 4 bases, leaving 16 bases between the germline ends. The CDR3 coding sequence is TGTGCCACCAGCACGACTCAGGGCTACGGCACTGAAGCTTTCTTT. Its protein product is CATSTTQGYGTEAFF.